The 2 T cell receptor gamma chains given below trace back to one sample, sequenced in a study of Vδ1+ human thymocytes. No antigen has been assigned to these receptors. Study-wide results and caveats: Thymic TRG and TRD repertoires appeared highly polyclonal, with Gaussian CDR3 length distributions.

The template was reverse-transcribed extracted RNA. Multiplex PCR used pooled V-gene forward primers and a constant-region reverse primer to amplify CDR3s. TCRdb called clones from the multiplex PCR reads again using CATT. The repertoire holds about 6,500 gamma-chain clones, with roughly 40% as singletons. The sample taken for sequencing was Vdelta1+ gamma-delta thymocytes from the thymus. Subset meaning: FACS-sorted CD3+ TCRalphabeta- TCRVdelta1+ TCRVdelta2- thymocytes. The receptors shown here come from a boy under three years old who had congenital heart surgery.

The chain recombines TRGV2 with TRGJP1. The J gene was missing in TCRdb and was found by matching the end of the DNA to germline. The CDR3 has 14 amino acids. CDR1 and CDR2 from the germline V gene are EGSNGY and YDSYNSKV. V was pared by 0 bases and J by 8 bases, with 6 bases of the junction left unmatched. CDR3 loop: CATWDGLGGWFKIF. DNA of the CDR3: TGTGCCACCTGGGACGGGCTTGGCGGTTGGTTCAAGATATTT.

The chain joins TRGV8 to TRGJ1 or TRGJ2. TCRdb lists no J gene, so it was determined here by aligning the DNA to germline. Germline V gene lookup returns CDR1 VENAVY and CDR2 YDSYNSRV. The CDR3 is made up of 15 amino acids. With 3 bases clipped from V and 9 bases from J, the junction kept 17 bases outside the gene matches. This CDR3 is CATWDLFADRPKKLF. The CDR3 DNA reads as TGTGCCACCTGGGATCTGTTCGCGGACCGACCTAAGAAACTCTTT.